A selection of T cell receptor beta chains follows, all from one sample in a study of monozygotic twins with inflammatory bowel disease. Using the 5' RACE reads, TCRdb records one entry per CDR3 protein without DNA. The sample has around 210,000 distinct CDR3 sequences. Sequencing input: blood. The origin of the receptors is a human donor with ulcerative colitis or Crohn's disease, or a healthy co-twin of an affected twin (not recorded which). Each CDR3 is given with its conserved first and last residue. Fields, in order: V gene, J gene, CDR3 protein.

TRBV5-1	TRBJ2-1	CASSLGQAYNEQFF
TRBV7-2	TRBJ2-3	CASSYWDFTQYF
TRBV5-1	TRBJ2-1	CASRGGRQDEQFF
TRBV5-4	TRBJ2-3	CASSDHVSGASTDTQYF
TRBV7-8	TRBJ1-1	CASSLDPRGNTEAFF
TRBV2	TRBJ1-4	CASSLFNEKLFF
TRBV7-9	TRBJ2-7	CASSSSGSPPYEQYF
TRBV7-2	TRBJ2-7	CASSLPTTNSYEQYF
TRBV7-2	TRBJ2-1	CASSVQAYSYNEQFF
TRBV14	TRBJ1-5	CASSQDRGRARNQPQHF
TRBV29-1	TRBJ2-7	CSVVQGIREDHEQYF
TRBV12-3/TRBV12-4	TRBJ1-1	CASSPQGQGAEAFF
TRBV6-1	TRBJ2-7	CASSGQRVASYEQYF
TRBV5-6	TRBJ2-6	CASSWGQGRGANVLTF
TRBV4-2	TRBJ1-1	CASSQEGRKNTEAFF
TRBV20-1	TRBJ1-5	CSATGGRSGNQPQHF
TRBV5-1	TRBJ2-5	CASSLGAAGDRQETQYF
TRBV12-3/TRBV12-4	TRBJ2-1	CASSFWTSGSYNEQFF
TRBV7-6	TRBJ2-5	CASSLGLAGVRETQYF
TRBV7-3	TRBJ1-6	CASSLRGRDNSPLHF
TRBV5-1	TRBJ2-3	CASSWGSGGTTDTQYF
TRBV9	TRBJ1-2	CASSATRDRGLYGYTF
TRBV19	TRBJ2-5	CASSITSPETQYF
TRBV3-1	TRBJ1-5	CASSQGGWTNQPQHF
TRBV30	TRBJ2-1	CAWMPQDNEQFF
TRBV10-3	TRBJ2-3	CAISESGLDTQYF
TRBV5-1	TRBJ2-7	CASSDPLAGRDEQYF
TRBV5-1	TRBJ2-7	CASSFGAGGYEQYF
TRBV28	TRBJ2-7	CAAGLRYEQYF
TRBV27	TRBJ1-2	CASSPQGATYGYTF
TRBV7-9	TRBJ2-2	CASRQGLLTGELFF
TRBV28	TRBJ1-4	CASRRGATNEKLFF